The 15 T cell receptor beta chains reported below all come from one sample, sequenced in a study of blood T cell repertoires in COVID-19. Only in-frame clones appear in the TCRdb table, and some are missing; sequencing was by immunoSEQ multiplex PCR. The sample contains roughly 75,000 clones, approximately 80% of which appear only once. The sample was peripheral blood. The receptors were sampled from a woman in her seventies with acute or convalescent COVID-19.

The chain recombines TRBV7-2 with TRBJ1-1; D is possibly TRBD1 (6 bases). This CDR3 has 14 amino acids. Trimming removed 8 bases from V and 5 bases from J, with 18 bases in between. CDR1 is SGHTA, CDR2 FQGNSA, per germline. Here the CDR3 reads CASSRTDWGTEAFF. The DNA for the CDR3 is TGTGCCAGCTCAAGGACAGACTGGGGGACTGAAGCTTTCTTT.

The chain employs TRBV5-1 and TRBJ2-7; 7 bases align to TRBD1. Germline loops: CDR1 SGHRS, CDR2 YFSETQ. V was clipped by 1 base and J by 2 bases; unmatched bases: 9. The CDR3 consists of 16 residues. The CDR3 reads CASSLIDRDRAYEQYF. The CDR3 DNA follows: TGCGCCAGCAGCTTGATCGACCGGGACAGAGCCTACGAGCAGTACTTC.

The chain couples TRBV4-3 to TRBJ1-4, with D possibly TRBD1 on 5 matching bases. This CDR3 is 13 amino acids long. V was trimmed by 8 bases and J by 8 bases, leaving 15 bases between them. The germline V gene encodes CDR1 LGHNA and CDR2 YSLEER. This CDR3 reads CASSPRKGEKLFF. CDR3 DNA sequence: TGCGCCAGCTCGCCAAGAAAGGGGGAAAAACTGTTTTTT.

The gene calls are TRBV4-2 and TRBJ2-7; tentatively, D is TRBD2 (7 bases). V gave up 4 bases and J gave up 2 bases, with 21 bases separating them. CDR1 is LGHNA and CDR2 is YNFKEQ in the germline V gene. This CDR3 has 17 amino acids. The CDR3 nucleotides read TGTGCCAGCAGCCCCGCCTTTGGGGGGGGGACACCCTACGAGCAGTACTTC. Amino acid sequence: CASSPAFGGGTPYEQYF.

V gene TRBV5-1 combines with J gene TRBJ1-1; 12 positions agree with TRBD1. Trimming at V came to 5 bases and at J to 6 bases, leaving 5 bases not matched to a gene. CDR3 length: 14 residues. Germline V gene lookup returns CDR1 SGHRS and CDR2 YFSETQ. CDR3 DNA: TGCGCCAGCAGAACCGGGACAGGGGGCTCTGAAGCTTTCTTT. This sequence encodes CASRTGTGGSEAFF.

The chain employs TRBV28 and TRBJ1-4; D ambiguous. The CDR3 runs 14 residues. The germline CDR1 and CDR2 sequences are MDHEN and SYDVKM. V lost 3 bases to trimming and J lost 8 bases, with 13 bases between them. CDR3 residues: CASSLAGFEEKLFF. In DNA, the CDR3 is TGTGCCAGCAGTTTGGCGGGGTTCGAGGAAAAACTGTTTTTT.

This clone was counted a single time. The rearrangement joins TRBV27 to TRBJ1-5, with D possibly being TRBD1 (5 bases). The CDR3 has 15 amino acids. Trimming took off 6 bases at V and 0 bases at J, with 12 bases between the two ends. The germline CDR1 and CDR2 sequences are MNHEY and SMNVEV (reference sequence). The CDR3 DNA reads TGTGCCAGCAGGCCACAGGTTTATAGCAATCAGCCCCAGCATTTT. It is translated as CASRPQVYSNQPQHF.

In this sample, this clone turned up a few times. CDR3 nucleotides: TGCGCCAGCAGATCGGCAGGGCTCGGCAATGAGCAGTTCTTC. This gives the protein CASRSAGLGNEQFF. The chain couples TRBV5-1 to TRBJ2-1, with D tentatively TRBD1 (5 bases). There are 14 residues in the CDR3. In germline, CDR1 is SGHRS, CDR2 YFSETQ. With 5 bases removed from V and 6 bases from J, the gap between germline ends came to 15 bases. Full variable domain (missing parts from reference TRBV5-1 and TRBJ2-1): KAGVTQTPRYLIKTRGQQVTLSCSPISGHRSVSWYQQTPGQGLQFLFEYFSETQRNKGNFPGRFSGRQFSNSRSEMNVSTLELGDSALYLCASRSAGLGNEQFFGPGTRLTVL.

The chain joins TRBV28 to TRBJ1-5; no firm D call. Germline lookup yields CDR1 MDHEN and CDR2 SYDVKM. Trimming took 5 bases from V and 4 from J, leaving 6 bases between them. The CDR3 is 12 residues long. The DNA of the CDR3 is TGTGCCAGCAGTCTCTTAAATCAGCCCCAGCATTTT. The encoded protein is CASSLLNQPQHF.

The chain joins TRBV11-3 to TRBJ1-6, with TRBD1 as a possible D gene (5 bases). The germline V and J ends were trimmed by 1 base and 7 bases, with 14 bases remaining between them. The length of the CDR3 is 16 residues. Per the germline V gene, CDR1 is SGHNT and CDR2 is YENEEA. CDR3 in amino acids: CASSLVAGRPNSPLHF. Written as DNA, the CDR3 is TGTGCCAGCAGCTTAGTGGCAGGGCGGCCAAATTCACCCCTCCACTTT.

V and J are TRBV3-1 (or the pseudogene TRBV3-2) and TRBJ2-3; D might be TRBD2 (6 bases). V lost 5 bases and J 0 bases, leaving 15 bases between the germline ends. Germline loops: CDR1 LGHDT, CDR2 YNNKEL (reference sequence). This CDR3 has 16 residues. This CDR3 reads CASSSKVAESTDTQYF. The CDR3 DNA follows: TGTGCCAGCAGCTCAAAGGTAGCGGAAAGCACAGATACGCAGTATTTT.

The chain employs TRBV5-4 and TRBJ1-1; D not resolved. CDR3 size: 13 residues. Trimming shortened V by 4 bases and J by 2 bases, and 9 bases separated the two germline ends. Germline-derived CDR1 and CDR2 are SGHNT and YYREEE (reference sequence). The CDR3 loop is CASSHLTNTEAFF. DNA of the CDR3: TGTGCCAGCAGCCATCTAACTAACACTGAAGCTTTCTTT. The whole variable domain, remainder taken from reference TRBV5-4 and TRBJ1-1, is ETGVTQSPTHLIKTRGQQVTLRCSSQSGHNTVSWYQQALGQGPQFIFQYYREEENGRGNFPPRFSGLQFPNYSSELNVNALELDDSALYLCASSHLTNTEAFFGQGTRLTVV.

The rearrangement links TRBV6-5 to TRBJ2-7; D is possibly TRBD2 (5 bases). From germline, CDR1 is MNHEY and CDR2 SVGAGI. CDR3 size: 12 residues. V dropped 8 bases and J dropped 5 bases, with 13 bases sitting between them. The DNA of the CDR3 is TGTGCCAGCGGACGAGGGTTACACGAGCAGTACTTC. Translating it yields CASGRGLHEQYF.

This clone was seen once. The chain has TRBV9 and TRBJ2-5; 7 positions agree with TRBD2. CDR1 and CDR2 (germline): SGDLS, YYNGEE. This CDR3 comprises 14 residues. Losses at the gene ends were 4 bases for V and 2 bases for J; bases not matched to a gene: 5. The CDR3 reads CASSLTSLQETQYF. CDR3 nucleotides: TGTGCCAGCAGCCTGACTAGCCTTCAAGAGACCCAGTACTTC.

This chain uses TRBV3-1 (or the pseudogene TRBV3-2) with TRBJ1-4, with D perhaps matching TRBD1 (5 bases). Trimming stripped 6 bases from V and 13 bases from J, with 15 bases between. The CDR3 is 12 amino acids. Germline CDR1 and CDR2: LGHDT and YNNKEL (reference sequence). The CDR3 DNA sequence: TGTGCCAGCAGTCCAGGGCCGGAGGGACTGTTTTTT. This sequence encodes CASSPGPEGLFF.